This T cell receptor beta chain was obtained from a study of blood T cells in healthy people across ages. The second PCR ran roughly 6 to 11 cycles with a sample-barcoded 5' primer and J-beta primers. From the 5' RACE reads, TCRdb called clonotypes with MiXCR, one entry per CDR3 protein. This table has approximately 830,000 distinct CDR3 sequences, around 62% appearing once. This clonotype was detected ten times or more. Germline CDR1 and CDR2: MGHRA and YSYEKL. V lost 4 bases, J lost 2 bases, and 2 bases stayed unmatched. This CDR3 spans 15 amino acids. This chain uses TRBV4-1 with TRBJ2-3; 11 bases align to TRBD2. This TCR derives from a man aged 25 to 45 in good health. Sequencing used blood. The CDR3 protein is CASSRTSGSTDTQYF. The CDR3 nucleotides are TGCGCCAGCAGCCGGACTAGCGGGTCCACAGATACGCAGTATTTT.